A selection of T cell receptor beta chains follows, all from one sample in a study of shared clonotypes between healthy human individuals. Assay: immunoSEQ multiplex PCR; the TCRdb copy retains only in-frame clones and omits some. The table shows 300,000 or so clones, with roughly 70% occurring only once. Sequenced: memory CD4+ T cells sorted from blood. These receptors were taken from a man aged 30-40 years in good health. Both conserved end residues are part of each CDR3. The D gene is left open where the match is weak. Clone sizes are given selectively: once, few, many, or a class where the clone is expanded.

J gene,D gene,clone size,V gene,CDR3 DNA,CDR3 protein
TRBJ2-1,-,-,TRBV14,TGTGCCAGCAGCCAAGATTTAGACCTGAATGAGCAGTTCTTC,CASSQDLDLNEQFF
TRBJ2-5,-,-,TRBV5-1,TGCGCCAGCAGCCCATCAGGGGTCCGGGAGACCCAGTACTTC,CASSPSGVRETQYF
TRBJ2-1,-,once,TRBV5-1,TGCGCCAGCAGCTTAGGGGACATAAACAATGAGCAGTTCTTC,CASSLGDINNEQFF
TRBJ1-3,-,few,TRBV7-2,TGTGCCAGCAGCTTAAGGGGCGAAACCACCATATATTTT,CASSLRGETTIYF
TRBJ2-7,-,-,TRBV27,TGTGCCAGCAGTTCGACAGGTAAAACCTACGAGCAGTACTTC,CASSSTGKTYEQYF
TRBJ1-1,-,once,TRBV29-1,TGCAGCGTAATGCCCTCGGCCGTACACGACAACACTGAAGCTTTCTTT,CSVMPSAVHDNTEAFF
TRBJ2-5,-,-,TRBV7-2,TGTGCCAGCAGCTTAAGCCTCCCGGGTCAAGAGACCCAGTACTTC,CASSLSLPGQETQYF
TRBJ2-7,TRBD2,-,TRBV19,TGTGCCAGTAGTCCCGGGACTAGCGGGAGAACCGAGCAGTACTTC,CASSPGTSGRTEQYF
TRBJ1-3,-,once,TRBV5-1,TGCGCCAGCAGCCTGGCCAGGGGAGGAAACACCATATATTTT,CASSLARGGNTIYF
TRBJ2-7,TRBD2,-,TRBV6-5,TGTGCCAGCACCGGGACTAGTGAGCGGAACGAGCAGTACTTC,CASTGTSERNEQYF
TRBJ1-1,-,-,TRBV28,TGTGCCAGCAGTTTAGCCGGGATAAACACTGAAGCTTTCTTT,CASSLAGINTEAFF
TRBJ2-1,TRBD1,-,TRBV10-1,TGCGCCAGCAGTGATGTTTTGACAGGGCTCAATGAGCAGTTCTTC,CASSDVLTGLNEQFF
TRBJ1-1,-,many,TRBV19,TGTGCCAGTAGACCGGGACGAGGGAACACTGAAGCTTTCTTT,CASRPGRGNTEAFF
TRBJ2-1,-,once,TRBV7-9,TGTGCCAGCAGCTTAGTTCAGGCGACGAATGAGCAGTTCTTC,CASSLVQATNEQFF
TRBJ2-3,TRBD2,few,TRBV5-1,TGCGCCAGCAGCTTAAACGGGAGGGGAAGCACAGATACGCAGTATTTT,CASSLNGRGSTDTQYF
TRBJ1-1,TRBD1,-,TRBV19,TGTGCCAGTAGTAAACCGGGACAGCCCAAGGAGGCTTTCTTT,CASSKPGQPKEAFF
TRBJ2-3,-,-,TRBV2,TGTGCCAGCAGCGAGGGCCAGGGGTTGACAGATACGCAGTATTTT,CASSEGQGLTDTQYF
TRBJ2-5,TRBD2,-,TRBV2,TGTGCCAGCAGTCCGACTAGCGGGAGGGCTCGACGGGGGCAGACCCAGTACTTC,CASSPTSGRARRGQTQYF
TRBJ2-3,-,-,TRBV10-1,TGCGCCAGCAGCCGGGGCACAGATACGCAGTATTTT,CASSRGTDTQYF
TRBJ1-3,-,-,TRBV5-1,TGCGCCAGCAGCGCAGTAGGGAAGGACAGCATGGCATCGGGAGGAAACACCATATATTTT,CASSAVGKDSMASGGNTIYF
TRBJ1-2,-,-,TRBV11-2,TGTGCCAGCAGCTTAGATTTCAGATATGGCTACACCTTC,CASSLDFRYGYTF
TRBJ2-7,TRBD1,few,TRBV15,TGTGCCACCAGCAGAGATCGACACAGGGGCGAGCAGTACTTC,CATSRDRHRGEQYF
TRBJ1-5,-,-,TRBV28,TGTGCCAGCAGACAGGGAGTCGCTGATCAGCCCCAGCATTTT,CASRQGVADQPQHF
TRBJ2-1,TRBD2,-,TRBV5-1,TGCGCCAGCAGCCAGACTAGCGGGAGTAATGAGCAGTTCTTC,CASSQTSGSNEQFF
TRBJ1-4,-,-,TRBV29-1,TGCAGCGTTGAGTCGACCACAACTAATGAAAAACTGTTTTTT,CSVESTTTNEKLFF
TRBJ2-7,TRBD1,-,TRBV11-2,TGTGCCAGCAGCTTAGATTGGACAGGAACCTACGAGCAGTACTTC,CASSLDWTGTYEQYF